What follows is one T cell receptor (beta chain) and its context. Its antigen is still unknown. This record belongs to a study of CD8 T cells in ankylosing spondylitis. The CDR3 contains 14 residues. The germline CDR1 and CDR2 sequences are LNHDA and SQIVND (reference sequence). The V and J ends lost 3 bases and 6 bases respectively, with 12 bases between them. Each TCR beta library was made by quantitative 5'-RACE that incorporated molecular barcodes. TCRdb processed the 5' RACE reads anew with MiXCR; each CDR3 protein has one entry. The sample carries roughly 250,000 distinct CDR3 sequences, 7.5% to 9% recorded once. Study findings and constraints: Apparently characteristic of ankylosing spondylitis blood was a TCR beta motif (about eight highly homologous variants). Within matched ankylosing spondylitis synovial fluid, disease-linked clones were reportedly significantly enriched. Disease-linked clones had a CD8+ phenotype and relatively low frequency in peripheral blood.

The chain couples TRBV19 to TRBJ2-1; D is ambiguous. The receptor was derived from a male donor with ankylosing spondylitis or in good health (not recorded which). The sequenced material came from blood, either unsorted or a sorted T cell fraction (not recorded which). CDR3 sequence (DNA): TGTGCCAGTAGTATCAGTCCCGGCCCCAATGAGCAGTTCTTC. This sequence encodes CASSISPGPNEQFF.